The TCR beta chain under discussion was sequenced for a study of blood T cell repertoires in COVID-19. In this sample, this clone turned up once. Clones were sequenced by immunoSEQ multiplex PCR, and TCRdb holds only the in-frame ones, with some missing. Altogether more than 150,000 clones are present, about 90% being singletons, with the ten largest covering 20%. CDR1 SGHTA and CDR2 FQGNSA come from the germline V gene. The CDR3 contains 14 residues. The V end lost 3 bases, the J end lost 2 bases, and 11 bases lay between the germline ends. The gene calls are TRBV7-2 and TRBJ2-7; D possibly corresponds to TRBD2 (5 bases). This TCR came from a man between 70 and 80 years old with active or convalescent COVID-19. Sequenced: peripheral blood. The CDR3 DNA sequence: TGTGCCAGCAGCTTTTGGGAGAGCGCCTACGAGCAGTACTTC. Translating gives CASSFWESAYEQYF. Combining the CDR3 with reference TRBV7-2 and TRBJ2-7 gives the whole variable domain GAGVSQSPSNKVTEKGKDVELRCDPISGHTALYWYRQSLGQGLEFLIYFQGNSAPDKSGLPSDRFSAERTGGSVSTLTIQRTQQEDSAVYLCASSFWESAYEQYFGPGTRLTVT.